One and the same sample provided the 32 T cell receptor beta chains below, sequenced in a study of CD4+ T cells in melanoma. The protocol was immunoSEQ multiplex PCR, while the TCRdb copy is restricted to in-frame clones and leaves out a portion. Of about 140,000 clones listed, around 90% are singletons. These TCRs come from a human donor with melanoma.

The V call is TRBV7-3, the J call TRBJ2-5; the D call may be TRBD1 or TRBD2 (5 bases each). The germline CDR1 and CDR2 sequences are SGHTA and FQGTGA. Trimming left V 4 bases short and J 7 bases short, with 13 bases between. There are 13 residues in the CDR3. Written as DNA, the CDR3 is TGTGCCAGCAGCTCGGGACCCCTGGGGACCCAGTACTTC. It encodes CASSSGPLGTQYF.

A few counts support this clone. The chain uses TRBV10-2 and TRBJ2-7, with D perhaps TRBD1 or TRBD2 (6 bases each). In germline, CDR1 is WSHSY, CDR2 SAAADI. The length of the CDR3 is 13 residues. V gave up 7 bases and J gave up 4 bases, with 14 bases separating them. The chain's CDR3 is CASNLGGGYEQYF. DNA for the CDR3: TGCGCCAGCAATTTGGGGGGCGGTTACGAGCAGTACTTC.

This clone has a single count. The rearrangement uses TRBV14 and TRBJ2-3; D remains unclear. Trimming removed 4 bases from V and 7 bases from J, with 9 bases in between. The CDR3 contains 12 residues. Germline V gene lookup returns CDR1 SGHDN and CDR2 FVKESK. The CDR3 bases are TGTGCCAGCAGCCCCACACTGAATACGCAGTATTTT. This codes for CASSPTLNTQYF.

The CDR3 coding sequence is TGTGCCAGCAGTGGTGGACAGCGCCAAAATGAAAAACTGTTTTTT. Protein sequence: CASSGGQRQNEKLFF. The genes are TRBV6-1 and TRBJ1-4, with TRBD1 as a possible D gene (6 bases). The germline gives CDR1 MNHNS, CDR2 SASEGT. The CDR3 contains 15 residues. With 4 bases removed from V and 5 bases from J, the gap between germline ends came to 14 bases.

This chain uses TRBV11-3 with TRBJ1-1; D ambiguous. CDR3 size: 13 residues. Germline V gene data show CDR1 as SGHNT and CDR2 as YENEEA. V was cut by 5 bases and J by 3 bases, with 10 bases left in between. CDR3 sequence (DNA): TGTGCCAGCAGCCGAGAGTTGTACACTGAAGCTTTCTTT. It is translated as CASSRELYTEAFF.

The V gene is TRBV30, the J gene TRBJ1-6; D is ambiguous. Looked up from germline, CDR1 is GTSNPN and CDR2 is SVGIG (reference sequence). The CDR3 spans 17 residues. Trimming removed 0 bases from V and 0 bases from J, with 12 bases in between. CDR3 in DNA: TGTGCCTGGAGTGTACTAGGCGGGAGCTCCTATAATTCACCCCTCCACTTT. Amino acid sequence: CAWSVLGGSSYNSPLHF.

The chain links TRBV11-2 to TRBJ2-7, with D hard to call. CDR3 length: 13 amino acids. Germline V gene sequence: CDR1 SGHAT, CDR2 FQNNGV. The V end lost 0 bases, the J end lost 3 bases, and 6 bases lay between the germline ends. CDR3 in amino acids: CASSLERNYEQYF. DNA for the CDR3: TGTGCCAGCAGCTTAGAGCGGAACTACGAGCAGTACTTC.

The chain combines TRBV10-1 with TRBJ2-5, with D perhaps being TRBD1 or TRBD2 (6 bases each). Germline V gene lookup returns CDR1 WNHNN and CDR2 SYGVQD (reference sequence). The length of the CDR3 is 18 residues. Trimming removed 2 bases at V and 2 bases at J, with 21 bases between. The CDR3 nucleotides are TGCGCCAGCAGTGAGGGGCGACGGGGGCGTCAGGAACAAGAGACCCAGTACTTC. Residues: CASSEGRRGRQEQETQYF.

The J gene is TRBJ1-2, the V gene TRBV5-1; the D gene is possibly TRBD1 (6 bases). Trimming cost V 0 bases and J 8 bases, with 14 bases left between them. Germline V gene lookup returns CDR1 SGHRS and CDR2 YFSETQ. The CDR3 loop spans 14 amino acids. The CDR3 sequence is CASSLVPGVGGYTF. The CDR3 nucleotides read TGCGCCAGCAGCTTGGTCCCAGGGGTAGGCGGCTACACCTTC.

CDR3 nucleotide sequence: TGTGCCACCTCGACGTCGAATAGCAATCAGCCCCAGCATTTT. It encodes CATSTSNSNQPQHF. The rearrangement joins TRBV19 to TRBJ1-5; no reliable D call. This CDR3 contains 14 residues. V was pared by 10 bases and J by 0 bases, with 13 bases between. CDR1 is LNHDA, CDR2 SQIVND, per germline (reference sequence).

This chain joins TRBV19 and TRBJ1-2; D not resolved. Between the trimmed V and J ends, which lost 4 bases and 5 bases, there was a span of 14 bases. This CDR3 is built from 14 residues. Per the germline V gene, CDR1 is LNHDA and CDR2 is SQIVND (reference sequence). The CDR3 protein is CASSTPGQEYGYTF. CDR3 bases: TGTGCCAGTAGTACCCCGGGCCAAGAGTATGGCTACACCTTC.

The V call is TRBV2, the J call TRBJ1-5; no firm D call. Germline V gene sequence: CDR1 SNHLY, CDR2 FYNNEI. V lost 3 bases and J 3 bases, leaving 9 bases between the germline ends. This CDR3 has 14 residues. This CDR3 reads CASSDSQSNQPQHF. In DNA form, the CDR3 reads TGTGCCAGCAGTGATTCCCAGTCCAATCAGCCCCAGCATTTT.

This rearrangement joins TRBV2 to TRBJ1-4; 7 positions agree with TRBD1. CDR1 SNHLY and CDR2 FYNNEI come from the germline V gene. Trimming removed 8 bases from V and 0 bases from J; junction bases left unmatched: 9. The CDR3 contains 16 residues. The CDR3 region is CASWRGPTATNEKLFF. The CDR3 DNA follows: TGTGCCAGCTGGAGGGGGCCCACCGCAACTAATGAAAAACTGTTTTTT.

The gene calls are TRBV2 and TRBJ1-1, with D perhaps matching TRBD1 (5 bases). This CDR3 region has 14 residues. Per germline, CDR1 SNHLY and CDR2 FYNNEI. Trimming removed 6 bases at V and 1 base at J, with 12 bases between. DNA for the CDR3: TGTGCCAGCAGAGCCGGCGGGGCGAACACTGAAGCTTTCTTT. As protein: CASRAGGANTEAFF.

The rearrangement uses TRBV11-2 and TRBJ2-3; tentatively, D is TRBD1 or TRBD2 (5 bases each). V was trimmed by 2 bases and J by 0 bases, leaving 15 bases between them. Germline V gene data show CDR1 as SGHAT and CDR2 as FQNNGV. This CDR3 is built from 17 residues. The CDR3 here is CASSLLKGRISTDTQYF. CDR3 DNA: TGTGCCAGCAGCTTACTGAAGGGACGGATAAGCACAGATACGCAGTATTTT. Using reference TRBV11-2 and TRBJ2-3 for the parts outside the CDR3, the full variable domain is EAGVAQSPRYKIIEKRQSVAFWCNPISGHATLYWYQQILGQGPKLLIQFQNNGVVDDSQLPKDRFSAERLKGVDSTLKIQPAKLEDSAVYLCASSLLKGRISTDTQYFGPGTRLTVL.

This clone was recorded a few times. This chain uses TRBV5-3 with TRBJ2-1; TRBD2 matches 7 bases. TRBV5-3 is an ORF, with its function uncertain. V was clipped by 0 bases and J by 14 bases; unmatched bases: 5. The CDR3 sequence is 12 residues long. CDR3: CARSLAGGTEFF. The CDR3 DNA follows: TGTGCCAGAAGCTTGGCGGGAGGAACGGAGTTCTTC.

The CDR3 here is CASRIGTSGTNEQFF. CDR3 nucleotides: TGTGCCAGCAGGATCGGGACTAGCGGGACCAATGAGCAGTTCTTC. The gene calls are TRBV11-2 and TRBJ2-1, with 13 bases fitting TRBD2. There are 15 residues in the CDR3. V lost 6 bases and J lost 6; bases outside the gene matches: 5. CDR1 is SGHAT and CDR2 is FQNNGV in the germline V gene. Filled out from reference TRBV11-2 and TRBJ2-1, the complete variable domain reads EAGVAQSPRYKIIEKRQSVAFWCNPISGHATLYWYQQILGQGPKLLIQFQNNGVVDDSQLPKDRFSAERLKGVDSTLKIQPAKLEDSAVYLCASRIGTSGTNEQFFGPGTRLTVL.

This clone was detected only once. At one end, the junction sequence differs from germline, possibly due to a read error. This chain connects TRBV10-2 to TRBJ1-2; D not resolved. This CDR3 region has 11 residues. Germline lookup yields CDR1 WSHSY and CDR2 SAAADI. The CDR3 coding sequence is TGCGCCAGCAGTGAGGGGTGGGAGCCACTCTTC. This codes for CASSEGWEPLF.

The chain couples TRBV6-5 to TRBJ1-1; D possibly corresponds to TRBD1 (5 bases). This CDR3 region has 14 residues. CDR1 and CDR2 (germline): MNHEY, SVGAGI. Trimming took 6 bases from V and 2 from J, leaving 13 bases between them. CDR3: CASRVQVRNTEAFF. The CDR3 bases are TGTGCCAGCAGAGTACAGGTCCGCAACACTGAAGCTTTCTTT.

The chain joins TRBV9 to TRBJ2-2; D is possibly TRBD1 or TRBD2 (5 bases each). The V and J ends lost 4 bases and 6 bases respectively, with 13 bases between them. This CDR3 is built from 14 residues. Germline V CDR1 and CDR2: SGDLS, YYNGEE. The CDR3 sequence is CASSSDLGAGELFF. The CDR3 nucleotides read TGTGCCAGCAGCTCGGATTTGGGGGCCGGGGAGCTGTTTTTT.

The chain uses TRBV9 and TRBJ1-4; D is unresolved. The germline V gene encodes CDR1 SGDLS and CDR2 YYNGEE. The ends were cut back, 0 bases at V and 8 bases at J, with 20 bases in the middle. The CDR3 spans 17 residues. The DNA of the CDR3 is TGTGCCAGCAGCGTAGGTCCTCGGGTAAGGGCTGGCGAAAAACTGTTTTTT. This translates into CASSVGPRVRAGEKLFF. The full variable domain, in which reference TRBV9 and TRBJ1-4 provide the parts outside the CDR3, is DSGVTQTPKHLITATGQRVTLRCSPRSGDLSVYWYQQSLDQGLQFLIQYYNGEERAKGNILERFSAQQFPDLHSELNLSSLELGDSALYFCASSVGPRVRAGEKLFFGSGTQLSVL.

The CDR3 reads CASSWIPGTAFVRSPLHF. The CDR3, as DNA: TGCGCCAGCAGTTGGATTCCGGGGACGGCCTTTGTGCGTTCACCCCTCCACTTT. The chain carries TRBV5-1 and TRBJ1-6; D possibly corresponds to TRBD1 (5 bases). Trimming pared 5 bases from V and 9 bases from J, leaving 27 bases between. In germline, CDR1 is SGHRS, CDR2 YFSETQ. The CDR3 spans 18 residues.

In this sample, this clone turned up once. The gene calls are TRBV4-1 and TRBJ2-7, with a possible D match to TRBD2 (5 bases). CDR1 and CDR2 from the germline V gene are MGHRA and YSYEKL. The length of the CDR3 is 17 residues. Trimming pared 3 bases from V and 0 bases from J, leaving 18 bases between. DNA of the CDR3: TGCGCCAGCAGCCAGCAACTCCGGACGGGGAGCTCCTACGAGCAGTACTTC. It codes for CASSQQLRTGSSYEQYF.

This rearrangement joins TRBV6-6 to TRBJ2-1; no definite D call. The CDR3 is 16 residues long. Germline values: CDR1 MNHNY, CDR2 SVGAGI (reference sequence). The ends were cut back, 3 bases at V and 0 bases at J, with 12 bases in the middle. The CDR3 nucleotides read TGTGCCAGCAGTTATAGGGCAGGCGTCTCCTACAATGAGCAGTTCTTC. It specifies CASSYRAGVSYNEQFF.

The chain employs TRBV11-2 and TRBJ1-2; D unclear. CDR3 size: 15 residues. Germline V gene data show CDR1 as SGHAT and CDR2 as FQNNGV. Trimming removed 5 bases from V and 5 bases from J, with 18 bases in between. CDR3 nucleotide sequence: TGTGCCAGCAGCCTTGGCCCACCACAGTATTATGGCTACACCTTC. This encodes CASSLGPPQYYGYTF.

The chain joins TRBV4-1 to TRBJ2-1; 15 bases line up with TRBD2. Germline CDR1 and CDR2: MGHRA and YSYEKL. This CDR3 is 17 amino acids long. The V gene end was trimmed by 6 bases and the J gene end by 6 bases; junction bases not matched to a gene: 9. CDR3 sequence: CASSPGLAGGPGNEQFF. CDR3 nucleotides: TGCGCCAGCAGTCCGGGACTAGCGGGGGGCCCCGGCAATGAGCAGTTCTTC.

The chain recombines TRBV7-9 with TRBJ1-2; TRBD1 might be the D (6 bases). The CDR3 has 15 residues. The germline V and J ends were trimmed by 4 bases and 4 bases, with 16 bases remaining between them. CDR1 and CDR2 (germline): SEHNR, FQNEAQ (reference sequence). CDR3 nucleotides: TGTGCCAGCAGCTCTCCTCCACAGGGCATCTATGGCTACACCTTC. This sequence encodes CASSSPPQGIYGYTF. The full variable domain, rest sourced from reference TRBV7-9 and TRBJ1-2, is DTGVSQNPRHKITKRGQNVTFRCDPISEHNRLYWYRQTLGQGPEFLTYFQNEAQLEKSRLLSDRFSAERPKGSFSTLEIQRTEQGDSAMYLCASSSPPQGIYGYTFGSGTRLTVV.

The chain links TRBV18 to TRBJ2-7, with a tentative D call TRBD2 (6 bases). V lost 2 bases, J lost 6 bases, and 20 bases lay in between. Germline assignment: CDR1 KGHSH and CDR2 LQKENI. The CDR3 spans 16 residues. The CDR3 spells CASSPSSAGWGSEQYF. CDR3 in DNA: TGTGCCAGCTCACCATCTAGCGCGGGATGGGGTTCCGAGCAGTACTTC.

The chain joins TRBV19 to TRBJ2-3; 7 bases map to TRBD2. Germline V gene sequence: CDR1 LNHDA, CDR2 SQIVND (reference sequence). J was trimmed by 2 bases and V by 7 bases; bases with no gene match: 15. This CDR3 has 17 amino acids. Written as DNA, the CDR3 is TGTGCCAGTATTGGGCGAGTGGCGGGGGTTACCACAGATACGCAGTATTTT. It specifies CASIGRVAGVTTDTQYF. Using reference TRBV19 and TRBJ2-3 for the parts outside the CDR3, the full variable domain is DGGITQSPKYLFRKEGQNVTLSCEQNLNHDAMYWYRQDPGQGLRLIYYSQIVNDFQKGDIAEGYSVSREKKESFPLTVTSAQKNPTAFYLCASIGRVAGVTTDTQYFGPGTRLTVL.

In DNA form, the CDR3 reads TGTGCCAGCTCACCCCCTCGGGGGTCCGCGAACACCGGGGAGCTGTTTTTT. It specifies CASSPPRGSANTGELFF. The chain has TRBV18 and TRBJ2-2; D might be TRBD2 (6 bases). Germline V gives CDR1 KGHSH, CDR2 LQKENI. V gave up 3 bases and J gave up 0 bases, with 14 bases separating them. The CDR3 spans 17 residues.

The chain joins TRBV10-1 to TRBJ1-5; D remains unclear. Germline values: CDR1 WNHNN, CDR2 SYGVQD (reference sequence). This CDR3 region has 19 residues. The V and J ends lost 0 bases and 0 bases respectively, with 18 bases between them. CDR3 protein: CASSESSRGLGNSNQPQHF. The CDR3, as DNA: TGCGCCAGCAGTGAGTCTTCCCGGGGTTTAGGGAATAGCAATCAGCCCCAGCATTTT.

This clone was counted a single time. CDR3 DNA: TGTGCCATCAGTACAGGGGAGGGGATGAACACTGAAGCTTTCTTT. It codes for CAISTGEGMNTEAFF. J is TRBJ1-1 and V is TRBV10-3, with TRBD1 identical over 7 bases. V lost 5 bases to trimming and J lost 0 bases; unmatched junction nucleotides: 6. The germline V gene has CDR1 ENHRY and CDR2 SYGVKD. This CDR3 contains 15 residues.